This TCR beta chain was retrieved from a study of CD8 T cells in ankylosing spondylitis (dated by TCRdb to the late 2010s). Turning to the overall study: To find TCR variants linked to disease, the study profiled T cell receptor beta repertoires in ankylosing spondylitis patients and healthy donors. The full study cohort comprised 20 to 25 ankylosing spondylitis patients and 110 or so healthy donors. Peripheral blood samples were taken, and synovial fluid was additionally collected from ankylosing spondylitis patients. The investigation overall reported the following: The disease-linked clones had a CD8+ phenotype and were found at relatively low frequencies in peripheral blood. Some motif variants were previously reported in synovial fluid and blood of reactive arthritis patients, suggesting common disease-initiation mechanisms. The disease-linked clones were reported as significantly enriched in matched synovial fluid samples from ankylosing spondylitis patients. Blood from ankylosing spondylitis patients appeared to be characterized by a TCR beta motif composed of under 10 highly homologous amino acid variants.

This clonotype has a count of ten or more. Its antigen is not yet known. Base-call qualities are not available, and no considerably larger clone is one nucleotide away. Instrument used: Illumina HiSeq 2500. TCR beta libraries were prepared by quantitative 5'-RACE with molecular barcodes. Turning to the authors' computational methods: A new computational method based on a probabilistic model of VDJ rearrangement was used to identify disease-linked TCR variants. The public sequencing data were trimmed at Q25 with fastp and processed into clonotypes with MiXCR by TCRdb, which kept only in-frame beta chains. Entries are consolidated by CDR3 protein sequence, retaining the most common genes and DNA. The V and J calls shown here were made by TCRdb, not taken from the authors' results. The sample table contains some 840,000 distinct CDR3 sequences; only one count was recorded for approximately 12% of them. 0.51% of the sample rests with the top ten.

In the germline V gene (reference sequence), CDR1 corresponds to DFQATT and CDR2 to SNEGSKA. From V the trimming removes 5 bases and from J it removes 2 bases, while the gene matches leave 4 bases of the junction unaccounted for. Including the terminal cysteine and phenylalanine, the CDR3 comprises 16 residues. The entry retains the CDR3 DNA only, 48 bases that are in frame from base 1. The source is a male donor with ankylosing spondylitis. The V and J genes are TRBV20-1 and TRBJ2-1; a stretch of 15 junction bases matches TRBD2. Specimen: blood, either unsorted or a sorted T cell fraction (not recorded which). The DNA sequence is as follows: TGCAGTGCTGGCGGGACTAGCGGGGGGACCTACAATGAGCAGTTCTTC. This is translated as CSAGGTSGGTYNEQFF.